Listed below are T cell receptor beta chains from one sample, sequenced in a study of a mutant IDH1 vaccine in newly diagnosed glioma. Some clones are missing from TCRdb's copy, which holds only in-frame ones; the method was immunoSEQ multiplex PCR. The sample shows tens of thousands of clones, under 90% of them seen only once. Their recognized antigens are unknown. Sequencing used PBMCs, obtained from a glioma patient whose treatment included an IDH1 peptide vaccine. The receptor source for this set is a man aged 35 to 55 with glioma. Both conserved end residues are part of each CDR3. The order of the fields is CDR3 protein, CDR3 DNA, V gene, D gene, J gene, clone size. D genes are given only for firm matches. A clone size is listed for some rows: how often the clone was seen (once, few, many), or a class if it is expanded.

CDR3aa: CASSLQAGLNTEAFF
CDR3nt: TGCGCCAGCAGCTTGCAGGCAGGGCTGAACACTGAAGCTTTCTTT
v_gene: TRBV5-1
d_gene: NA
j_gene: TRBJ1-1
abundance: many

CDR3aa: CEGPGQGDYGYTF
CDR3nt: TGTGAGGGACCGGGACAGGGGGACTATGGCTACACCTTC
v_gene: TRBV19
d_gene: TRBD1
j_gene: TRBJ1-2
abundance: NA

CDR3aa: CASSRQGAVNSPLHF
CDR3nt: TGTGCCAGCAGTCGACAGGGGGCCGTTAATTCACCCCTCCACTTT
v_gene: TRBV5-6
d_gene: TRBD1
j_gene: TRBJ1-6
abundance: NA

CDR3aa: CASSGTTKLETQYF
CDR3nt: TGTGCCAGCAGCGGCACGACAAAATTGGAGACCCAGTACTTC
v_gene: TRBV2
d_gene: NA
j_gene: TRBJ2-5
abundance: few

CDR3aa: CASTPWVGPNSPLHF
CDR3nt: TGTGCCAGCACCCCCTGGGTGGGGCCAAATTCACCCCTCCACTTT
v_gene: TRBV2
d_gene: NA
j_gene: TRBJ1-6
abundance: NA

CDR3aa: CASSPKPGVGNQPQHF
CDR3nt: TGCGCCAGCAGCCCCAAACCGGGCGTTGGGAATCAGCCCCAGCATTTT
v_gene: TRBV4-1
d_gene: NA
j_gene: TRBJ1-5
abundance: NA

CDR3aa: CATSSSGQGGLSGANVLTF
CDR3nt: TGTGCCACCAGCAGCAGTGGACAGGGAGGCCTCTCTGGGGCCAACGTCCTGACTTTC
v_gene: TRBV15
d_gene: TRBD1
j_gene: TRBJ2-6
abundance: NA

CDR3aa: CASSAQGARGELFF
CDR3nt: TGCGCCAGCAGTGCACAGGGGGCGCGTGGGGAGCTGTTTTTT
v_gene: TRBV10-1
d_gene: TRBD1
j_gene: TRBJ2-2
abundance: NA

CDR3aa: CASSEFRRAQETQYF
CDR3nt: TGTGCCAGCAGTGAATTCAGGCGCGCACAAGAGACCCAGTACTTC
v_gene: TRBV6-1
d_gene: NA
j_gene: TRBJ2-5
abundance: NA

CDR3aa: CASRPAREQYF
CDR3nt: TGTGCCAGCAGGCCGGCGAGGGAGCAGTACTTC
v_gene: TRBV5-8
d_gene: NA
j_gene: TRBJ2-7
abundance: NA

CDR3aa: CASSVDGDEQYF
CDR3nt: TGTGCCAGTAGTGTCGACGGGGACGAGCAGTACTTC
v_gene: TRBV19
d_gene: NA
j_gene: TRBJ2-7
abundance: NA

CDR3aa: CASSLLVKDSPLHF
CDR3nt: TGTGCCAGCAGTTTATTGGTCAAAGATTCACCCCTCCACTTT
v_gene: TRBV27
d_gene: NA
j_gene: TRBJ1-6
abundance: NA

CDR3aa: CASSGGQGTLAKNIQYF
CDR3nt: TGTGCCAGCAGTGGAGGACAGGGGACTTTAGCCAAAAACATTCAGTACTTC
v_gene: TRBV25-1
d_gene: TRBD1
j_gene: TRBJ2-4
abundance: once

CDR3aa: CASSGYGRGAEAFF
CDR3nt: TGTGCCAGCAGTGGATACGGAAGGGGGGCTGAAGCTTTCTTT
v_gene: TRBV25-1
d_gene: NA
j_gene: TRBJ1-1
abundance: NA

CDR3aa: CSVGQGPTNEKLFF
CDR3nt: TGCAGCGTAGGACAGGGACCGACTAATGAAAAACTGTTTTTT
v_gene: TRBV29-1
d_gene: TRBD1
j_gene: TRBJ1-4
abundance: NA

CDR3aa: CASSLPSSSTDTQYF
CDR3nt: TGCGCCAGCAGCTTGCCTAGCTCTAGCACAGATACGCAGTATTTT
v_gene: TRBV5-1
d_gene: NA
j_gene: TRBJ2-3
abundance: NA

CDR3aa: CASSVAGRGIDTQYF
CDR3nt: TGTGCCAGCAGCGTAGCAGGGAGGGGGATAGATACGCAGTATTTT
v_gene: TRBV9
d_gene: NA
j_gene: TRBJ2-3
abundance: NA

CDR3aa: CASSLNTEAFF
CDR3nt: TGTGCCAGCAGTTTAAACACTGAAGCTTTCTTT
v_gene: TRBV5-6
d_gene: NA
j_gene: TRBJ1-1
abundance: NA

CDR3aa: CASSYSSSGGEKLFF
CDR3nt: TGTGCCAGCAGTTACTCGAGTTCGGGGGGCGAAAAACTGTTTTTT
v_gene: TRBV6-5
d_gene: NA
j_gene: TRBJ1-4
abundance: NA

CDR3aa: CASRAAGDTGELFF
CDR3nt: TGTGCCAGCCGGGCGGCAGGGGACACCGGGGAGCTGTTTTTT
v_gene: TRBV18
d_gene: NA
j_gene: TRBJ2-2
abundance: NA

CDR3aa: CASSLGPPGISEQYF
CDR3nt: TGTGCCAGCAGTTTAGGGCCACCCGGGATTTCCGAGCAGTACTTC
v_gene: TRBV6-5
d_gene: NA
j_gene: TRBJ2-7
abundance: NA

CDR3aa: CASSPGTESYEQYF
CDR3nt: TGCGCCAGCAGCCCAGGGACGGAGTCCTACGAGCAGTACTTC
v_gene: TRBV4-1
d_gene: NA
j_gene: TRBJ2-7
abundance: NA

CDR3aa: CASSWGTAEETQYF
CDR3nt: TGCGCCAGCAGCTGGGGGACAGCAGAAGAGACCCAGTACTTC
v_gene: TRBV5-1
d_gene: TRBD1
j_gene: TRBJ2-5
abundance: NA

CDR3aa: CASSYGANVLTF
CDR3nt: TGTGCCAGCAGTTATGGGGCCAACGTCCTGACTTTC
v_gene: TRBV6-5
d_gene: NA
j_gene: TRBJ2-6
abundance: NA

CDR3aa: CASSPTGIGANVLTF
CDR3nt: TGCGCCAGCAGCCCTACAGGCATTGGGGCCAACGTCCTGACTTTC
v_gene: TRBV5-1
d_gene: NA
j_gene: TRBJ2-6
abundance: once

CDR3aa: CASRTAGGNYEQYF
CDR3nt: TGTGCCAGCAGGACCGCGGGGGGCAACTACGAGCAGTACTTC
v_gene: TRBV2
d_gene: TRBD2
j_gene: TRBJ2-7
abundance: NA

CDR3aa: CASSRPGSYEQYF
CDR3nt: TGCGCCAGCAGTCGACCCGGCTCCTACGAGCAGTACTTC
v_gene: TRBV10-1
d_gene: NA
j_gene: TRBJ2-7
abundance: once

CDR3aa: CASALSWGSGANVLTF
CDR3nt: TGCGCCAGCGCCCTCTCATGGGGCTCTGGGGCCAACGTCCTGACTTTC
v_gene: TRBV5-1
d_gene: NA
j_gene: TRBJ2-6
abundance: NA

CDR3aa: CASSRTNTEAFF
CDR3nt: TGTGCCAGCAGTCGGACGAACACTGAAGCTTTCTTT
v_gene: TRBV6-1
d_gene: NA
j_gene: TRBJ1-1
abundance: NA

CDR3aa: CASSIVGSTNTGELFF
CDR3nt: TGTGCCAGTAGTATAGTTGGCAGCACGAACACCGGGGAGCTGTTTTTT
v_gene: TRBV19
d_gene: NA
j_gene: TRBJ2-2
abundance: NA

CDR3aa: CASSPNGYGYTF
CDR3nt: TGTGCCAGCAGCCCCAACGGCTATGGCTACACCTTC
v_gene: TRBV7-2
d_gene: NA
j_gene: TRBJ1-2
abundance: few

CDR3aa: CASSLGLYRTGIADTQYF
CDR3nt: TGTGCCAGCAGCTTAGGCCTATATAGGACAGGGATAGCAGATACGCAGTATTTT
v_gene: TRBV13
d_gene: TRBD1
j_gene: TRBJ2-3
abundance: NA

CDR3aa: CASSLAGTYEQYF
CDR3nt: TGTGCCAGCTCTCTTGCGGGGACCTACGAGCAGTACTTC
v_gene: TRBV6-5
d_gene: NA
j_gene: TRBJ2-7
abundance: NA

CDR3aa: CASSRSRDTEAFF
CDR3nt: TGTGCCAGCTCACGTTCACGGGACACTGAAGCTTTCTTT
v_gene: TRBV18
d_gene: NA
j_gene: TRBJ1-1
abundance: NA

CDR3aa: CATSRTERMNTEAFF
CDR3nt: TGTGCCACCAGCAGGACTGAACGAATGAACACTGAAGCTTTCTTT
v_gene: TRBV15
d_gene: NA
j_gene: TRBJ1-1
abundance: NA

CDR3aa: CASQRGGNEQFF
CDR3nt: TGCGCCAGCCAGCGGGGGGGCAATGAGCAGTTCTTC
v_gene: TRBV10-2
d_gene: TRBD2
j_gene: TRBJ2-1
abundance: NA

CDR3aa: CASSLHFTNTEAFF
CDR3nt: TGCGCCAGCAGCTTACACTTCACGAACACTGAAGCTTTCTTT
v_gene: TRBV5-1
d_gene: NA
j_gene: TRBJ1-1
abundance: NA